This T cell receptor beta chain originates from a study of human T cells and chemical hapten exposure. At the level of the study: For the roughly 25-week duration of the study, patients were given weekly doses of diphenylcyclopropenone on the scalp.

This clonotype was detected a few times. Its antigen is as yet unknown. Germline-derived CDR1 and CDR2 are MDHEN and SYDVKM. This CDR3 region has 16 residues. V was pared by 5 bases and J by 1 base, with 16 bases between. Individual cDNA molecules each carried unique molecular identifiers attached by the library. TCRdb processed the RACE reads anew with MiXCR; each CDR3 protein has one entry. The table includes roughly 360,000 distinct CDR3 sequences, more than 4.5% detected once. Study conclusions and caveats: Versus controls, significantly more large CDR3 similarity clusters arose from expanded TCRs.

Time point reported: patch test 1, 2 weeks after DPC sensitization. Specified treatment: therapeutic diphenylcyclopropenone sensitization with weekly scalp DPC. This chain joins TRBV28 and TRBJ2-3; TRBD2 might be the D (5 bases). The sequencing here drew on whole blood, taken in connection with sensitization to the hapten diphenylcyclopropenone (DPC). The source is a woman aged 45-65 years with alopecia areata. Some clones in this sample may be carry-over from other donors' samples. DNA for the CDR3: TGTGCCAGCAGTCATATAGAGGACTCTGGCACAGATACGCAGTATTTT. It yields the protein CASSHIEDSGTDTQYF.